A selection of T cell receptor beta chains follows, all from one sample in a study of OX40 agonist ivuxolimab in advanced cancers. Profiled with immunoSEQ multiplex PCR; TCRdb holds only in-frame clones, not every one. The repertoire has about 74,000 clones, approximately 90% of them found once; the top ten carry approximately 1%. The sequencing used CD4+ or CD8+ T cells sorted from blood, collected in a trial of the OX40 agonist ivuxolimab. These receptor sequences come from an adult with an advanced solid tumor such as melanoma, head and neck, liver or kidney cancer. The CDR3 runs from the conserved cysteine through the conserved F or W.

TRBJ2-1,13,TRBV2,CASSGQGVDEQFF
TRBJ2-7,14,TRBV28,CASSLNGPPYEQYF
TRBJ2-1,15,TRBV2,CASRAGLAAYNEQFF
.,14,TRBV18,CASSRSGGPYEQYF
TRBJ1-1,12,TRBV29-1,CSVHSINTEAFF
TRBJ1-2,13,TRBV30,CAWNKGEDYGYTF
TRBJ2-1,14,TRBV9,CASSVGGESLEQFF
TRBJ2-7,14,TRBV7-2,CASSYQGSSYEQYF
TRBJ1-5,15,TRBV5-6,CASSRLDRDNQPQHF
TRBJ1-2,12,TRBV28,CASRSGSFGYTF
TRBJ2-7,13,TRBV7-8,CASSFQGNYEQYF
TRBJ2-2,13,TRBV11-2,CASSLLNTGELFF
TRBJ2-7,16,TRBV15,CATSRGGTSGRYEQYF
TRBJ2-3,16,TRBV6-6,CASSYSWGVGTDTQYF
TRBJ1-1,13,TRBV2,CASSEWENTEAFF
TRBJ2-7,15,TRBV6-6,CASSYRRSGSHEQYF
TRBJ1-1,17,TRBV21-1,CASGTAARGRAGTEAFF
TRBJ2-7,13,TRBV7-2,CASSLAPRDEQYF
TRBJ2-4,17,TRBV11-3,CASSPESGNGAKNIQYF
TRBJ1-2,15,TRBV5-5,CASSPSTSFNYGYTF
TRBJ2-2,16,TRBV4-1,CASSQASSTTTGELFF
TRBJ2-7,14,TRBV18,CASSRALGSYEQYF
TRBJ1-1,14,TRBV7-9,CASSLGDRETEAFF
TRBJ2-4,15,TRBV28,CASSPLASAKNIQYF
TRBJ1-5,15,TRBV19,CASSIQDRGNQPQHF
TRBJ2-7,14,TRBV2,CASSDRGQTYEQYF
TRBJ2-5,23,TRBV19,CASSSHPTGGVRTSGRNQETQYF
TRBJ2-5,14,TRBV6-1,CASSFGTAQETQYF
TRBJ1-5,15,TRBV19,CASSRQGDSNQPQHF
TRBJ2-2,15,TRBV28,CASKTSGPNTGELFF
TRBJ1-5,14,TRBV5-1,CASSLGAGERPQHF
TRBJ2-1,13,TRBV18,CASSPGQNNEQFF
TRBJ2-1,17,TRBV28,CASSLRIGTSGSNEQFF
TRBJ2-1,14,TRBV18,CASSPTGQYNEQFF
TRBJ2-2,14,TRBV11-1,CASRPQGVAGELFF
TRBJ2-5,16,TRBV4-2,CASSQDWYAGLEAQYF
TRBJ2-7,14,TRBV7-8,CASSLARFGYEQYF
TRBJ2-4,13,TRBV9,CASAASLEDIQYF
TRBJ2-4,15,TRBV11-2,CASSLPGTGGNIQYF
TRBJ1-4,14,TRBV7-6,CASRLEGRNEKLFF
TRBJ1-4,16,TRBV6-5,CASSYDSGVTNEKLFF
TRBJ1-5,13,TRBV19,CASSINLGQPQHF
TRBJ1-3,14,TRBV5-5,CASSLVDSGNTIYF
TRBJ2-1,16,TRBV11-3,CASSLGHSWLTNEQFF
TRBJ2-1,16,TRBV19,CASKDTGTGNIDEQFF
TRBJ2-6,15,TRBV6-1,CASSVENSGANVLTF
TRBJ1-1,13,TRBV5-8,CASSLVLITEAFF
TRBJ2-5,15,TRBV5-1,CASSSNSGNQETQYF
TRBJ2-5,14,TRBV11-2,CASSRDRVFETQYF
TRBJ2-2,14,TRBV18,CASSPDRNTGELFF
TRBJ1-2,18,TRBV19,CASSILRDRGRTNYGYTF
TRBJ1-5,15,TRBV19,CASSSTGNSNQPQHF
TRBJ1-3,12,TRBV18,CASSPDRGTIYF
TRBJ2-7,13,TRBV7-2,CASSSQRSYEQYF
TRBJ2-1,15,TRBV2,CASTARTSGYNEQFF
TRBJ2-5,15,TRBV5-1,CASSSGGSGKETQYF
TRBJ1-1,15,TRBV25-1,CASSEPGQLNTEAFF
TRBJ1-2,15,TRBV11-2,CASSAYRDRPYGYTF
TRBJ2-7,14,TRBV7-2,CASSPDRGPYEQYF
TRBJ2-1,11,TRBV19,CASSSWNEQFF